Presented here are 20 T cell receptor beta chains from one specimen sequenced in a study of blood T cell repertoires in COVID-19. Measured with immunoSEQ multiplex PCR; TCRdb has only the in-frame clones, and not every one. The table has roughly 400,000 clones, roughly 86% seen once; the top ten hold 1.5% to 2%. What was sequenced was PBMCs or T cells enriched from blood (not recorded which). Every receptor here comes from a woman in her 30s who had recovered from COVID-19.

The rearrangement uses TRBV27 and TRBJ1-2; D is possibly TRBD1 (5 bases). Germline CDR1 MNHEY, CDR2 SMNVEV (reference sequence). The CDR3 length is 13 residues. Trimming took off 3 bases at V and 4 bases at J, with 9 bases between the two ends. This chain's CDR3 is CASSFTGFYGYTF. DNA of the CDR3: TGTGCCAGCAGTTTTACAGGATTCTATGGCTACACCTTC.

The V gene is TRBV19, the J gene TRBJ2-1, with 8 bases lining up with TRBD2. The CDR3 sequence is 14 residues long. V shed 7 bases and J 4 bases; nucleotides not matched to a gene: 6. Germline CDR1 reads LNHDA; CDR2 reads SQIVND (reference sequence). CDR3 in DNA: TGTGCCAGTAAGATGGGACTAGAATACAATGAGCAGTTCTTC. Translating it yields CASKMGLEYNEQFF.

The CDR3 is CASSAPGQGEYGYTF. CDR3 bases: TGTGCCAGCAGCGCACCCGGACAGGGAGAGTATGGCTACACCTTC. The chain couples TRBV6-5 to TRBJ1-2, with 8 bases matching TRBD1. V was pared by 6 bases and J by 5 bases, with 11 bases of the junction left unmatched. CDR1 and CDR2 (germline): MNHEY, SVGAGI. CDR3 length: 15 residues.

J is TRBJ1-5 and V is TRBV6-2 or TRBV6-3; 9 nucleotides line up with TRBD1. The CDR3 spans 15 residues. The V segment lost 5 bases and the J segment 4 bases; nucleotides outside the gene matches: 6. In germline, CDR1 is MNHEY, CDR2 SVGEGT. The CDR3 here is CASSPSGTGNQPQHF. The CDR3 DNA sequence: TGTGCCAGCAGTCCATCCGGGACAGGGAATCAGCCCCAGCATTTT.

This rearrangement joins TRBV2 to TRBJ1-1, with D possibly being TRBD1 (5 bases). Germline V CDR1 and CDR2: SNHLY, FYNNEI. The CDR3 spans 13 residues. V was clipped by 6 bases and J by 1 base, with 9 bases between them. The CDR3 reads CASSDDRNTEAFF. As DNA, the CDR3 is TGTGCCAGCAGCGATGACAGGAACACTGAAGCTTTCTTT.

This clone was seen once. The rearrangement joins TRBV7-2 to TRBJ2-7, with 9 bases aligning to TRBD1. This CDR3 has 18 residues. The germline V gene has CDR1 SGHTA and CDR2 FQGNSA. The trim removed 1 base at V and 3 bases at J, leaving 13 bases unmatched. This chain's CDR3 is CASSLGGTGRKRLYEQYF. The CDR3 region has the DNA TGTGCCAGCAGCTTAGGGGGGACAGGGAGGAAAAGGCTCTACGAGCAGTACTTC.

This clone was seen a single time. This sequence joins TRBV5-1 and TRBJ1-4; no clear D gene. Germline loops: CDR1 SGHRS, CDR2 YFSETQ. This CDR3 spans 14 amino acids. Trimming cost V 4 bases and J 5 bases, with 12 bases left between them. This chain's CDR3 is CASSPTLENEKLFF. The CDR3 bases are TGCGCCAGCAGCCCCACTTTAGAGAATGAAAAACTGTTTTTT.

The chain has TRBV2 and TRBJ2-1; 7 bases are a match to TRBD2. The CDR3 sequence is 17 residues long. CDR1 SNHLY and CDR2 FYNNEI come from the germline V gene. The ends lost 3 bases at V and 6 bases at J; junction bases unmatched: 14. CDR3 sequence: CASSEFLLGLNVNEQFF. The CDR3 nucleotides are TGTGCCAGCAGTGAGTTTCTTTTGGGACTAAACGTCAATGAGCAGTTCTTC. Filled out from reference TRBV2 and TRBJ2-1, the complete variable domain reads EPEVTQTPSHQVTQMGQEVILRCVPISNHLYFYWYRQILGQKVEFLVSFYNNEISEKSEIFDDQFSVERPDGSNFTLKIRSTKLEDSAMYFCASSEFLLGLNVNEQFFGPGTRLTVL.

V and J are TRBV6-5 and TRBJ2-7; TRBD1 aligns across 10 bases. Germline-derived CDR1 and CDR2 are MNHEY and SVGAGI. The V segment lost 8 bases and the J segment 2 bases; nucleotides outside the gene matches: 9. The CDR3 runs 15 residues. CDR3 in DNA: TGTGCCAGCCGCCGTTTGGGGACAGGGGCCTACGAGCAGTACTTC. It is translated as CASRRLGTGAYEQYF.

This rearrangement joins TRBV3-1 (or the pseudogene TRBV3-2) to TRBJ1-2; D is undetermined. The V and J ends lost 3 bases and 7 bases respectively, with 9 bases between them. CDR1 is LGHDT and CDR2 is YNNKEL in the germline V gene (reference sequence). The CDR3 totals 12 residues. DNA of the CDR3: TGTGCCAGCAGCCACGGGGAGTTTGGCTACACCTTC. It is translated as CASSHGEFGYTF.

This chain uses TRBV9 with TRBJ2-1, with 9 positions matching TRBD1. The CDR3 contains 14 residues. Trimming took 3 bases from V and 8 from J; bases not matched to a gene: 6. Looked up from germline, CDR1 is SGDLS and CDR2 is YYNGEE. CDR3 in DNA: TGTGCCAGCAGCGAGACCGGACAGGGGCATGAGCAGTTCTTC. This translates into CASSETGQGHEQFF.

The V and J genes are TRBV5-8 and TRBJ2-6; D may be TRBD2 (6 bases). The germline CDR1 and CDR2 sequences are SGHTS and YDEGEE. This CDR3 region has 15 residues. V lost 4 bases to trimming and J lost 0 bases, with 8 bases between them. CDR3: CASSRDFSGANVLTF. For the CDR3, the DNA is TGTGCCAGCAGCCGGGACTTCTCTGGGGCCAACGTCCTGACTTTC.

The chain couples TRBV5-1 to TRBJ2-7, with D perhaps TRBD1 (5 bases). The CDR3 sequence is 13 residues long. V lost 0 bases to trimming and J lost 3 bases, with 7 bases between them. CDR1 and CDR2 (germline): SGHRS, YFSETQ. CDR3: CASSLGQIYEQYF. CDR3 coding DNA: TGCGCCAGCAGCTTGGGACAGATCTACGAGCAGTACTTC.

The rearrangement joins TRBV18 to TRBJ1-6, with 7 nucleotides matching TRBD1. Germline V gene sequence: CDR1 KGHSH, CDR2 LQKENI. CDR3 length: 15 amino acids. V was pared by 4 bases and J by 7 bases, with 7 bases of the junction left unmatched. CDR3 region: CASSQGGTENSPLHF. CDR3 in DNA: TGTGCCAGCTCACAAGGCGGGACAGAGAATTCACCCCTCCACTTT.

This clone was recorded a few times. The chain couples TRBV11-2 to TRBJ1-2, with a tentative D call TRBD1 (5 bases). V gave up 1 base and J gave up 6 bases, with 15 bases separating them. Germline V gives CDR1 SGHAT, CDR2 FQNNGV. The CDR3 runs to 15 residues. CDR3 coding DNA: TGTGCCAGCAGCTTAGGATCCCGCAGGGTCCATGGCTACACCTTC. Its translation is CASSLGSRRVHGYTF.

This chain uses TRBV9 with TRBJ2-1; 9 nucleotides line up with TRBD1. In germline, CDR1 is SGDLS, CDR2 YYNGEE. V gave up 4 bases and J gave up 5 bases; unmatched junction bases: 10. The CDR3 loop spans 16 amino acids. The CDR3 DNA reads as TGTGCCAGCAGCACAGGACAGGGGCCCCCTAACAATGAGCAGTTCTTC. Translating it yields CASSTGQGPPNNEQFF.

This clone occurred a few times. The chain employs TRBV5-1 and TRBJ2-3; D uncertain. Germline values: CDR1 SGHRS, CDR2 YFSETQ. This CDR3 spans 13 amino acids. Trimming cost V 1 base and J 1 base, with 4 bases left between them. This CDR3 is CASSLPGTDTQYF. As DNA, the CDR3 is TGCGCCAGCAGCTTGCCCGGCACAGATACGCAGTATTTT. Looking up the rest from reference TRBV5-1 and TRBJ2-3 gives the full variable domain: KAGVTQTPRYLIKTRGQQVTLSCSPISGHRSVSWYQQTPGQGLQFLFEYFSETQRNKGNFPGRFSGRQFSNSRSEMNVSTLELGDSALYLCASSLPGTDTQYFGPGTRLTVL.

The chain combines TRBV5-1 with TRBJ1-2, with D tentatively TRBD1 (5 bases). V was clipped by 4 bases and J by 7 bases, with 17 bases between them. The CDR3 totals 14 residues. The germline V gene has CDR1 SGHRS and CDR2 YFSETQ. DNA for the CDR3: TGCGCCAGCAGCCAGACAGAACAATCGAGTGGCTACACCTTC. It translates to CASSQTEQSSGYTF.

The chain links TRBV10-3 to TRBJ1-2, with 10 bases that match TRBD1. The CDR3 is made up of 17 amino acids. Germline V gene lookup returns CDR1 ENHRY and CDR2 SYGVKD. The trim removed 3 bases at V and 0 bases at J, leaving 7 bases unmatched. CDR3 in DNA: TGTGCCATCAGTGATGCGGAGACAGGGGGCCCTAACTATGGCTACACCTTC. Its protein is CAISDAETGGPNYGYTF.

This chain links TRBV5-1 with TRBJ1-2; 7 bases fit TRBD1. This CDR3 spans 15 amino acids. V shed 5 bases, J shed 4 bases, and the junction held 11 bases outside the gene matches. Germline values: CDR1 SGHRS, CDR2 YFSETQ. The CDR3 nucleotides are TGCGCCAGCAGTTATGACAGGGCAATCGCCTATGGCTACACCTTC. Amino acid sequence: CASSYDRAIAYGYTF.